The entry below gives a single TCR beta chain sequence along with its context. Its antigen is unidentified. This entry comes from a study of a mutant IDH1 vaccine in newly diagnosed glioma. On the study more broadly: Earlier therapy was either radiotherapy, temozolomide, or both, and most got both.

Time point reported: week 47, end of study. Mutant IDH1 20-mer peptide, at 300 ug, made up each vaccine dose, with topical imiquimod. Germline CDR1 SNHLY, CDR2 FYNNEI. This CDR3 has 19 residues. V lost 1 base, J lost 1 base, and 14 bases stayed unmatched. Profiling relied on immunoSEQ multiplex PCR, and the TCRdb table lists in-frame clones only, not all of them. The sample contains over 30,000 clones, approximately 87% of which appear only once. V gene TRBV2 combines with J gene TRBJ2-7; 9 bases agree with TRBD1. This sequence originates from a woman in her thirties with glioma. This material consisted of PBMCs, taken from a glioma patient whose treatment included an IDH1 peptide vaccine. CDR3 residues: CASSEEGTGTLGASYEQYF. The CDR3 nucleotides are TGTGCCAGCAGTGAAGAAGGGACAGGGACGCTTGGGGCGTCCTACGAGCAGTACTTC.